This T cell receptor beta chain derives from a study of blood T cell repertoires in COVID-19. On the study more broadly: Sources were T cells, B-cell-depleted T cells, or PBMCs; the material itself was cDNA or gDNA.

Participants reported their clinical history, and cohort assignment relied on those reports. Sequencing was performed with immunoSEQ multiplex PCR; in TCRdb, only in-frame clones are kept and a portion is missing. The sample has 300,000 to 350,000 clones, 80% to 90% seen once; the top ten hold over 4.5%. Germline V gives CDR1 SEHNR, CDR2 FQNEAQ (reference sequence). Unmatched junction bases numbered 6, after V lost 4 bases and J lost 6 bases. This CDR3 is built from 15 residues. The source material was PBMCs or T cells enriched from blood (not recorded which). The TCR comes from a man aged 30 to 39 who had recovered from COVID-19. J is TRBJ1-6 and V is TRBV7-9, with 7 bases aligning to TRBD1. The CDR3 here is CASSYPQGVNSPLHF. CDR3 DNA sequence: TGTGCCAGCAGCTACCCCCAGGGGGTTAATTCACCCCTCCACTTT.